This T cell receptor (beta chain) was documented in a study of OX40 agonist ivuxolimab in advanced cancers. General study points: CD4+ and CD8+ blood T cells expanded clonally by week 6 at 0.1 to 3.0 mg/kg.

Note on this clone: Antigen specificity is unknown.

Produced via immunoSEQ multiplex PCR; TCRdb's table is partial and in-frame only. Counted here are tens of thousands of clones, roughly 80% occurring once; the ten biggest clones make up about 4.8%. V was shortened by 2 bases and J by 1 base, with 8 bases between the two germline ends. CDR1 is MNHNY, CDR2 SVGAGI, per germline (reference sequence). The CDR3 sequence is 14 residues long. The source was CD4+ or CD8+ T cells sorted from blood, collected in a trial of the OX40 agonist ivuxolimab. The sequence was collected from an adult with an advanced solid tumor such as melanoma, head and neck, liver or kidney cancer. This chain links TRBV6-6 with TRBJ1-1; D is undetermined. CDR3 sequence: CASSYDTKNTEAFF. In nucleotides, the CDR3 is TGTGCCAGCAGTTACGACACTAAGAACACTGAAGCTTTCTTT.